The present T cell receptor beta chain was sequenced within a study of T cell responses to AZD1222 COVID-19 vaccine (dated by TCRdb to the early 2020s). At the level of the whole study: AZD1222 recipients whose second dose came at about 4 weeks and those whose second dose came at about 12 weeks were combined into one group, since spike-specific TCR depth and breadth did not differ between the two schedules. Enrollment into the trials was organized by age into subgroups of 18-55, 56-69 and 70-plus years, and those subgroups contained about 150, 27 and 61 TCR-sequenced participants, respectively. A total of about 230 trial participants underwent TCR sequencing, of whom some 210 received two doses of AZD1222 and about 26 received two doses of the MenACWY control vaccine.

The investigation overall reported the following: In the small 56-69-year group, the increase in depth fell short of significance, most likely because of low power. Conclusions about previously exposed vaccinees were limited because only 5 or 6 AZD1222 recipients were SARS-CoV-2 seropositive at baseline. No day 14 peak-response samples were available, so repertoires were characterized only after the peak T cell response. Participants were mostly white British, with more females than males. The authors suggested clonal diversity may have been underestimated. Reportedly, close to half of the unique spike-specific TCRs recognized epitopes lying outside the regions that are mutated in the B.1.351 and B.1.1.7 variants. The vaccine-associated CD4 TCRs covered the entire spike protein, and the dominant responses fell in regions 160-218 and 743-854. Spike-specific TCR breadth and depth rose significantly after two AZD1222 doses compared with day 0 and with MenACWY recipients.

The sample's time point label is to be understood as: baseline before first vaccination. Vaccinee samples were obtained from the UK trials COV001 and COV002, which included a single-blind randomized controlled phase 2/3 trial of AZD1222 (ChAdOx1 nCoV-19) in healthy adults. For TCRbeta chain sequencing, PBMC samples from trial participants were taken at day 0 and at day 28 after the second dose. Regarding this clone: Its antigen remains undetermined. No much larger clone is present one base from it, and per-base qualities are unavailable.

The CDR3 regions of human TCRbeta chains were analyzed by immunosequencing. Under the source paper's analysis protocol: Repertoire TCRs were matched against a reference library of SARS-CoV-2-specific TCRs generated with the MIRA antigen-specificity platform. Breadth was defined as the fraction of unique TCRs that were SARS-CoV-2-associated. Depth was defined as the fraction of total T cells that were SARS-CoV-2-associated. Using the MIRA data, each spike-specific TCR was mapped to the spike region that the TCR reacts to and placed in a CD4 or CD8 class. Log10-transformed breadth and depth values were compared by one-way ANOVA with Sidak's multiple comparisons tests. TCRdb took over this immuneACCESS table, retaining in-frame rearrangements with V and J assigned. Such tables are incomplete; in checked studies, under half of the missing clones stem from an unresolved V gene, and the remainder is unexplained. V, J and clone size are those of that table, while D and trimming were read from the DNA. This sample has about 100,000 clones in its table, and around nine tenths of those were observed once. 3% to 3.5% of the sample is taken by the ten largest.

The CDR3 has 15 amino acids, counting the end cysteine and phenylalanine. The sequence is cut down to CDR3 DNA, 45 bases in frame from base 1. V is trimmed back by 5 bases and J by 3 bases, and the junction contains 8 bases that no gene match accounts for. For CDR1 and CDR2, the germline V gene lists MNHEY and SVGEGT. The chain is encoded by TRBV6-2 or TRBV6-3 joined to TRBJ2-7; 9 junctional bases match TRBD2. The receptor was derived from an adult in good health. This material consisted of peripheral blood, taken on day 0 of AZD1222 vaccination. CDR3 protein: CASSLLVAGDYEQYF. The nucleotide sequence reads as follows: TGTGCCAGCAGTCTCCTCGTAGCGGGGGACTACGAGCAGTACTTC.